These 26 T cell receptor beta chains were sequenced from one sample in a study of long-term antiretroviral therapy in people with HIV. Running of the v3.0 immunoSEQ assay took place at survey level. TCRdb's table, derived via immunoSEQ multiplex PCR, lists solely in-frame clones and lacks some. The sample has 13,000 or so clones; 80% are singletons. Material: unsorted PBMCs, obtained 3.2 years before starting antiretroviral therapy. The receptors shown here come from a man in his forties or fifties with HIV.

This chain links TRBV25-1 with TRBJ2-7, with 11 bases aligning to TRBD1. The CDR3 length is 15 residues. The germline V gene encodes CDR1 MGHDK and CDR2 SYGVNS. The V gene end was trimmed by 1 base and the J gene end by 3 bases; junction bases not matched to a gene: 2. CDR3 residues: CASSEFGTGGYEQYF. In nucleotides, the CDR3 is TGTGCCAGCAGTGAATTCGGGACAGGGGGCTACGAGCAGTACTTC.

Written as DNA, the CDR3 is TGTGCCAGCAGCCTAGGGGGGACCACCGGGGAGCTGTTTTTT. Translation gives CASSLGGTTGELFF. This chain connects TRBV7-2 to TRBJ2-2, with D possibly called TRBD1 or TRBD2 (6 bases each). The CDR3 covers 14 residues. V was shortened by 5 bases and J by 4 bases, with 11 bases between the two germline ends. Germline-derived CDR1 and CDR2 are SGHTA and FQGNSA. The full variable domain, completed using reference TRBV7-2 and TRBJ2-2, is GAGVSQSPSNKVTEKGKDVELRCDPISGHTALYWYRQSLGQGLEFLIYFQGNSAPDKSGLPSDRFSAERTGGSVSTLTIQRTQQEDSAVYLCASSLGGTTGELFFGEGSRLTVL.

This clone was detected only a few times. The J gene is TRBJ2-2, the V gene TRBV30; the D is unclear. Trimming removed 1 base at V and 4 bases at J, with 10 bases between. Germline CDR1 is GTSNPN and CDR2 is SVGIG (reference sequence). The CDR3 totals 14 residues. This CDR3 is CAWSASQRTGELFF. CDR3 nucleotide sequence: TGTGCCTGGAGTGCTTCACAGCGCACCGGGGAGCTGTTTTTT.

The chain employs TRBV7-9 and TRBJ2-7; the match to TRBD1 covers 11 bases. Unmatched junction bases numbered 8, after V lost 6 bases and J lost 1 base. The CDR3 runs to 16 residues. Germline V CDR1 and CDR2: SEHNR, FQNEAQ (reference sequence). The CDR3 reads CASRPTGTGGSYEQYF. The DNA for the CDR3 is TGTGCCAGCAGACCGACCGGGACAGGGGGTTCCTACGAGCAGTACTTC.

The chain combines TRBV7-2 with TRBJ1-5; maybe TRBD1 (5 bases). The CDR3 has 14 amino acids. The germline V gene encodes CDR1 SGHTA and CDR2 FQGNSA. With 3 bases removed from V and 3 bases from J, the gap between germline ends came to 9 bases. The CDR3 region is CASSLGRVNQPQHF. CDR3 nucleotides: TGTGCCAGCAGCTTGGGCAGGGTCAATCAGCCCCAGCATTTT.

The chain has TRBV9 and TRBJ1-6; TRBD1 aligns across 10 bases. The V and J ends lost 4 bases and 9 bases, in that order; junction bases with no gene match: 10. Germline-derived CDR1 and CDR2 are SGDLS and YYNGEE. This CDR3 is built from 16 residues. CDR3 nucleotides: TGTGCCAGCAGCCTACGACAGGGGGCGGACCTTTCACCCCTCCACTTT. Residues: CASSLRQGADLSPLHF.

The chain joins TRBV6-6 to TRBJ1-2, with 7 bases lining up with TRBD1. Germline V gives CDR1 MNHNY, CDR2 SVGAGI (reference sequence). V trimming: 4 bases; J trimming: 7 bases; junction bases outside the gene matches: 6. The length of the CDR3 is 13 residues. The CDR3 DNA reads as TGTGCCAGCAGTTCCGACAGGGCGGGTGGCTACACCTTC. As protein: CASSSDRAGGYTF.

The chain joins TRBV7-2 to TRBJ2-3, with TRBD1 matching over 8 bases. Losses at the gene ends were 5 bases for V and 5 bases for J; bases not matched to a gene: 6. The CDR3 has 14 amino acids. Germline V gene lookup returns CDR1 SGHTA and CDR2 FQGNSA. The CDR3 region is CASSTRTGQDTQYF. Written as DNA, the CDR3 is TGTGCCAGCAGCACCCGGACAGGGCAAGATACGCAGTATTTT.

This chain links TRBV18 with TRBJ1-1, with D unresolved. Deletions cut 3 bases from V and 2 bases from J, with 16 bases between. The CDR3 length is 16 residues. Per the germline V gene, CDR1 is KGHSH and CDR2 is LQKENI. CDR3 amino acids: CASSPRPGILNTEAFF. In DNA, the CDR3 is TGTGCCAGCTCACCCCGCCCGGGGATCCTCAACACTGAAGCTTTCTTT.

The genes are TRBV2 and TRBJ2-2; 8 bases align to TRBD2. Germline V gene sequence: CDR1 SNHLY, CDR2 FYNNEI. After removal of 11 bases from V and 6 bases from J, the junction contained 11 bases not matched to a gene. This CDR3 comprises 14 residues. The CDR3 spells CAASPNGGAGELFF. The CDR3 coding sequence is TGTGCCGCGTCCCCCAACGGGGGGGCCGGGGAGCTGTTTTTT.

The chain combines TRBV27 with TRBJ2-2; D unresolved. Germline CDR1 reads MNHEY; CDR2 reads SMNVEV (reference sequence). CDR3 length: 11 residues. Trimming left V 6 bases short and J 4 bases short, with 3 bases between. The CDR3 DNA is TGTGCCAGCAGCGGCACCGGGGAGCTGTTTTTT. Amino acid sequence: CASSGTGELFF.

The rearrangement joins TRBV18 to TRBJ2-6; no clear D gene. V lost 1 base and J lost 4, with 8 bases in between. The CDR3 sequence is 15 residues long. The germline gives CDR1 KGHSH, CDR2 LQKENI. The CDR3 region has the DNA TGTGCCAGCTCACCACGGCAGGCCGGGGCCAACGTCCTGACTTTC. Its protein is CASSPRQAGANVLTF.

This chain connects TRBV10-3 to TRBJ1-2; 7 bases align to TRBD1. This CDR3 spans 15 amino acids. V gave up 6 bases and J gave up 5 bases; unmatched junction bases: 12. Germline values: CDR1 ENHRY, CDR2 SYGVKD. CDR3 coding DNA: TGTGCCATCAGCCTAGGGGGCGAGGGGAGATATGGCTACACCTTC. Translation gives CAISLGGEGRYGYTF.

The chain is built from TRBV27 and TRBJ1-1; 7 positions agree with TRBD1. The V gene's germline CDR1 is MNHEY and CDR2 SMNVEV (reference sequence). The CDR3 runs to 12 residues. Trimming cost V 9 bases and J 5 bases; bases outside gene matches: 6. DNA for the CDR3: TGTGCCAGTATCAGGGGGGGAACTGAAGCTTTCTTT. Protein product: CASIRGGTEAFF.

This sequence joins TRBV27 and TRBJ1-1; 7 nucleotides match TRBD1. The germline V gene has CDR1 MNHEY and CDR2 SMNVEV (reference sequence). Trimming at V came to 0 bases and at J to 4 bases, leaving 2 bases not matched to a gene. This CDR3 region has 14 residues. The CDR3 DNA is TGTGCCAGCAGTTTATCCGCAGGGGGCACTGAAGCTTTCTTT. It is translated as CASSLSAGGTEAFF.

This clone was recorded a few times. V is TRBV25-1 and J is TRBJ1-1; no definite D call. V lost 1 base and J 2 bases, leaving 11 bases between the germline ends. Germline V lookup: CDR1 MGHDK, CDR2 SYGVNS. The CDR3 is 15 amino acids. The DNA of the CDR3 is TGTGCCAGCAGTGAATGGGTGTCAGGCAACACTGAAGCTTTCTTT. Protein: CASSEWVSGNTEAFF.

The V gene is TRBV7-2, the J gene TRBJ1-1, with no clear D. The V and J ends lost 3 bases and 5 bases respectively, with 13 bases between them. Germline CDR1 reads SGHTA; CDR2 reads FQGNSA. The CDR3 has 14 residues. In DNA form, the CDR3 reads TGTGCCAGCAGCTTTAAGTTCTTAGGGACTGAAGCTTTCTTT. Translated: CASSFKFLGTEAFF.

The chain couples TRBV12-5 to TRBJ2-2; D not certain. This CDR3 contains 11 residues. V was shortened by 6 bases and J by 7 bases, with 6 bases between the two germline ends. From germline, CDR1 is LGHNT and CDR2 FRNRAP. As DNA, the CDR3 is TGTGCTAGTGGCAATCTCGGGGAGCTGTTTTTT. It translates to CASGNLGELFF.

The chain links TRBV19 to TRBJ1-2; possible D gene TRBD1, 6 bases. V dropped 1 base and J dropped 6 bases, with 15 bases sitting between them. CDR3 length equals 15 residues. Germline CDR1 reads LNHDA; CDR2 reads SQIVND (reference sequence). The CDR3 spells CASSIVVGTFNGYTF. Here the CDR3 DNA reads TGTGCCAGTAGTATAGTCGTCGGGACATTCAATGGCTACACCTTC.

J is TRBJ1-4 and V is TRBV7-3, with TRBD1 matching 11 bases. Trimming removed 4 bases from V and 10 bases from J; junction bases left unmatched: 11. This CDR3 region has 16 residues. Germline V lookup: CDR1 SGHTA, CDR2 FQGTGA. The CDR3 nucleotides read TGTGCCAGCAGCTGGACAGGGGGCATCCCATCCGGAAAACTGTTTTTT. Translated, it gives CASSWTGGIPSGKLFF.

The V call is TRBV6-6, the J call TRBJ1-1, with 8 nucleotides matching TRBD1. The CDR3 consists of 14 residues. With 6 bases clipped from V and 1 base from J, the junction kept 4 bases outside the gene matches. CDR1 is MNHNY, CDR2 SVGAGI, per germline (reference sequence). The CDR3 nucleotides read TGTGCCAGCAGCAGGGGACAGGCGAACACTGAAGCTTTCTTT. Translation gives CASSRGQANTEAFF.

V and J are TRBV27 and TRBJ2-7, with no clear D. Trimming pared 4 bases from V and 2 bases from J, leaving 9 bases between. The CDR3 is 13 residues long. The germline gives CDR1 MNHEY, CDR2 SMNVEV (reference sequence). In nucleotides, the CDR3 is TGTGCCAGCAGTTGGACGCCTACCTACGAGCAGTACTTC. Translating it yields CASSWTPTYEQYF.

The chain uses TRBV6-1 and TRBJ1-2; D gene uncertain. Germline V gives CDR1 MNHNS, CDR2 SASEGT. The CDR3 runs to 12 residues. The germline V and J ends were trimmed by 2 bases and 5 bases, with 6 bases remaining between them. The DNA of the CDR3 is TGTGCCAGCAGTGAAACCGGGTATGGCTACACCTTC. Translation gives CASSETGYGYTF.

This sequence joins TRBV12-5 and TRBJ2-7; 7 bases are a match to TRBD1. Trimming removed 0 bases from V and 1 base from J; junction bases left unmatched: 9. CDR1 is LGHNT, CDR2 FRNRAP, per germline. CDR3 length: 17 amino acids. CDR3 loop: CASGLVIWDSGSYEQYF. DNA for the CDR3: TGTGCTAGTGGTTTGGTAATTTGGGACAGTGGGTCCTACGAGCAGTACTTC.

The chain recombines TRBV5-1 with TRBJ2-1; 8 bases are shared with TRBD2. The germline gives CDR1 SGHRS, CDR2 YFSETQ. The V segment lost 0 bases and the J segment 7 bases; nucleotides outside the gene matches: 9. The CDR3 covers 16 residues. For the CDR3, the DNA is TGCGCCAGCAGCTTGGCAAATAGCGGGGCGTTGAATGAGCAGTTCTTC. The encoded protein is CASSLANSGALNEQFF.

This clone was counted a single time. CDR3 sequence: CASSSQGMGNTEAFF. In nucleotides, the CDR3 is TGCGCCAGCAGCAGCCAGGGGATGGGGAACACTGAAGCTTTCTTT. The rearrangement links TRBV5-1 to TRBJ1-1; D perhaps matches TRBD1 (6 bases). The CDR3 runs to 15 residues. Germline assignment: CDR1 SGHRS and CDR2 YFSETQ. The V end lost 4 bases, the J end lost 1 base, and 14 bases lay between the germline ends.